The 16 T cell receptor beta chains below were found in one sample sequenced in a study of blood T cell repertoires in COVID-19. Using immunoSEQ multiplex PCR, the repertoire was profiled, and TCRdb retains in-frame clones only, with some absent. The data hold 95,000 to 150,000 clones, with about 84% observed a single time. Material: peripheral blood. These receptors came from a man aged 55 to 70 with acute or convalescent COVID-19.

The chain couples TRBV28 to TRBJ1-2; TRBD1 agrees at 8 bases. Germline CDR1 and CDR2: MDHEN and SYDVKM. This CDR3 is built from 17 residues. The ends lost 4 bases at V and 0 bases at J; junction bases unmatched: 10. The DNA of the CDR3 is TGTGCCAGCAGTTCCGCGGCAGGGGGCTTTTCTAACTATGGCTACACCTTC. The encoded protein is CASSSAAGGFSNYGYTF.

This sequence joins TRBV7-2 and TRBJ2-5, with D possibly being TRBD1 (5 bases). Germline assignment: CDR1 SGHTA and CDR2 FQGNSA. The length of the CDR3 is 15 residues. Trimming stripped 1 base from V and 5 bases from J, with 14 bases between. CDR3 amino acids: CASSLGGPPGETQYF. The CDR3 nucleotides are TGTGCCAGCAGCTTAGGGGGCCCGCCAGGGGAGACCCAGTACTTC.

V and J are TRBV3-1 (or the pseudogene TRBV3-2) and TRBJ2-3; 15 bases line up with TRBD2. V lost 0 bases to trimming and J lost 0 bases; unmatched junction nucleotides: 7. Germline CDR1 is LGHDT and CDR2 is YNNKEL (reference sequence). There are 20 residues in the CDR3. As DNA, the CDR3 is TGTGCCAGCAGCCAAGATTGGCTGGGACTAGCGGGAGGTAGCACAGATACGCAGTATTTT. It yields the protein CASSQDWLGLAGGSTDTQYF.

This clone was seen a single time. This rearrangement joins TRBV7-2 to TRBJ2-5; TRBD1 aligns across 9 bases. With 1 base clipped from V and 2 bases from J, the junction kept 5 bases outside the gene matches. The CDR3 is made up of 16 amino acids. Per the germline V gene, CDR1 is SGHTA and CDR2 is FQGNSA. CDR3 loop: CASSLERTGAQETQYF. The CDR3 DNA is TGTGCCAGCAGCTTAGAAAGGACAGGGGCTCAAGAGACCCAGTACTTC.

The chain uses TRBV5-6 and TRBJ2-7, with 7 bases identical to TRBD2. CDR1 and CDR2 from the germline V gene are SGHDT and YYEEEE. Trimming at V came to 4 bases and at J to 2 bases, leaving 6 bases not matched to a gene. The CDR3 runs to 14 residues. The DNA of the CDR3 is TGTGCCAGCAGCATGCCGGGGGGAACCTACGAGCAGTACTTC. It codes for CASSMPGGTYEQYF. The whole variable domain, filled in from reference TRBV5-6 and TRBJ2-7, reads DAGVTQSPTHLIKTRGQQVTLRCSPKSGHDTVSWYQQALGQGPQFIFQYYEEEERQRGNFPDRFSGHQFPNYSSELNVNALLLGDSALYLCASSMPGGTYEQYFGPGTRLTVT.

The rearrangement links TRBV5-1 to TRBJ1-1; 9 positions match TRBD1. Germline values: CDR1 SGHRS, CDR2 YFSETQ. The ends lost 4 bases at V and 5 bases at J; junction bases unmatched: 3. This CDR3 is built from 13 residues. CDR3 nucleotides: TGCGCCAGCAGCCCGGACAGGGGAACTGAAGCTTTCTTT. Translation gives CASSPDRGTEAFF.

The chain combines TRBV6-5 with TRBJ1-2, with 8 bases aligning to TRBD1. This CDR3 region has 14 residues. V lost 2 bases and J lost 5; bases outside the gene matches: 4. CDR1 is MNHEY, CDR2 SVGAGI, per germline. The CDR3 bases are TGTGCCAGCAGTTACAATGACAGGGGTTATGGCTACACCTTC. The encoded protein is CASSYNDRGYGYTF.

The chain couples TRBV3-1 (or the pseudogene TRBV3-2) to TRBJ2-5; 7 bases match TRBD2. Germline values: CDR1 LGHDT, CDR2 YNNKEL (reference sequence). V trimming: 1 base; J trimming: 7 bases; junction bases outside the gene matches: 3. The CDR3 length is 13 residues. The CDR3 DNA follows: TGTGCCAGCAGCCAAGGAAGGGAGGGGACCCAGTACTTC. It is translated as CASSQGREGTQYF.

This clone was seen only a few times. V gene TRBV5-1 combines with J gene TRBJ1-1; D is unresolved. CDR1 and CDR2 (germline): SGHRS, YFSETQ. The CDR3 is 14 residues long. Deletions cut 0 bases from V and 5 bases from J, with 11 bases between. The CDR3 DNA reads as TGCGCCAGCAGCTTGGCCTCCCTCGGGACTGAAGCTTTCTTT. Its translation: CASSLASLGTEAFF.

The chain combines TRBV14 with TRBJ2-1; 8 bases align to TRBD2. The CDR3 runs 13 residues. V lost 3 bases, J lost 14 bases, and 9 bases stayed unmatched. The germline V gene has CDR1 SGHDN and CDR2 FVKESK. The CDR3 reads CASSHGPGGFKFF. The CDR3 nucleotides read TGTGCCAGCAGCCATGGTCCGGGAGGGTTTAAGTTCTTC.

This clone was observed once. The V call is TRBV19, the J call TRBJ1-5, with 9 bases that match TRBD1. CDR1 is LNHDA and CDR2 is SQIVND in the germline V gene (reference sequence). V was clipped by 1 base and J by 0 bases; unmatched bases: 7. CDR3 size: 18 residues. The CDR3 sequence: CASSIGDREAYSNQPQHF. In nucleotides, the CDR3 is TGTGCCAGTAGTATAGGGGACAGGGAGGCTTATAGCAATCAGCCCCAGCATTTT.

The genes are TRBV18 and TRBJ1-6; tentatively, D is TRBD1 (5 bases). Trimming left V 3 bases short and J 7 bases short, with 13 bases between. Germline V gives CDR1 KGHSH, CDR2 LQKENI. The CDR3 runs to 15 residues. CDR3 protein: CASSPRDSGNSPLHF. The CDR3 DNA is TGTGCCAGCTCACCGCGGGACTCAGGAAATTCACCCCTCCACTTT.

This clone came up a few times. The chain uses TRBV28 and TRBJ1-1, with 7 nucleotides matching TRBD1. Trimming cost V 5 bases and J 4 bases; bases outside gene matches: 7. CDR3 size: 14 residues. The germline V gene has CDR1 MDHEN and CDR2 SYDVKM. In nucleotides, the CDR3 is TGTGCCAGCAGTCGGATTTCAGGGGGCACTGAAGCTTTCTTT. It yields the protein CASSRISGGTEAFF.

The chain combines TRBV9 with TRBJ2-1, with 10 bases that match TRBD1. The CDR3 spans 13 residues. The J segment lost 9 bases and the V segment lost 4 bases, leaving 4 bases of the junction unmatched. In germline, CDR1 is SGDLS, CDR2 YYNGEE. The CDR3 nucleotides are TGTGCCAGCAGCCCGAGGACAGGGGGTGAGCAGTTCTTC. Its translation: CASSPRTGGEQFF.

The chain employs TRBV30 and TRBJ1-4; the match to TRBD1 covers 8 bases. V trimming: 5 bases; J trimming: 8 bases; junction bases outside the gene matches: 7. Germline-derived CDR1 and CDR2 are GTSNPN and SVGIG (reference sequence). The CDR3 spans 13 residues. The CDR3 sequence is CAWGVTGVEKLFF. The CDR3 DNA reads TGTGCCTGGGGCGTGACAGGGGTCGAAAAACTGTTTTTT.

This chain joins TRBV19 and TRBJ1-1, with 7 nucleotides matching TRBD1. This CDR3 contains 15 residues. Losses at the gene ends were 5 bases for V and 5 bases for J; bases not matched to a gene: 11. Per germline, CDR1 LNHDA and CDR2 SQIVND (reference sequence). CDR3 region: CASSPRDRVRTEAFF. The CDR3 nucleotides are TGTGCCAGTAGTCCCCGAGACAGGGTGCGGACTGAAGCTTTCTTT. The variable domain in full, completed from reference TRBV19 and TRBJ1-1, reads DGGITQSPKYLFRKEGQNVTLSCEQNLNHDAMYWYRQDPGQGLRLIYYSQIVNDFQKGDIAEGYSVSREKKESFPLTVTSAQKNPTAFYLCASSPRDRVRTEAFFGQGTRLTVV.